A single sample is the source of the 13 T cell receptor beta chains below, sequenced in a study of blood T cell repertoires in COVID-19. Clones were sequenced by immunoSEQ multiplex PCR, and TCRdb holds only the in-frame ones, with some missing. The table has about 250,000 clones, over 75% seen once. Sequencing was done on a sample of peripheral blood. All receptors derive from a human donor with COVID-19, enrolled during active disease. The donor label of this sample is uncertain.

V is TRBV3-1 (or the pseudogene TRBV3-2) and J is TRBJ2-1; 8 nucleotides line up with TRBD1. Germline loops: CDR1 LGHDT, CDR2 YNNKEL (reference sequence). The V gene end was trimmed by 6 bases and the J gene end by 4 bases; junction bases not matched to a gene: 11. The CDR3 has 16 amino acids. As DNA, the CDR3 is TGTGCCAGCAGGCCTACCACTGGACAGGGTTACAATGAGCAGTTCTTC. Amino acid sequence: CASRPTTGQGYNEQFF.

The rearrangement uses TRBV5-7 and TRBJ1-5; the D gene is possibly TRBD1 (5 bases). TRBV5-7 is filed as an ORF, its function uncertain. Between the trimmed V and J ends, which lost 0 bases and 3 bases, there was a span of 16 bases. The length of the CDR3 is 17 residues. CDR3 region: CASSLGGQWQLNQPQHF. CDR3 coding DNA: TGTGCCAGCAGCTTGGGGGGCCAGTGGCAGCTCAATCAGCCCCAGCATTTT.

V usage is TRBV30 and J usage is TRBJ1-4; 7 nucleotides align to TRBD1. Per the germline V gene, CDR1 is GTSNPN and CDR2 is SVGIG (reference sequence). V lost 7 bases, J lost 2 bases, and 4 bases stayed unmatched. The CDR3 covers 13 residues. CDR3 DNA sequence: TGTGCCTTACAACAGGGGACTAATGAAAAACTGTTTTTT. It is translated as CALQQGTNEKLFF.

The V call is TRBV27, the J call TRBJ2-5; 8 bases fit TRBD2. The CDR3 has 13 residues. CDR1 is MNHEY, CDR2 SMNVEV, per germline (reference sequence). V lost 5 bases, J lost 4 bases, and 3 bases stayed unmatched. CDR3 sequence reads: CASSPREGETQYF. The DNA of the CDR3 is TGTGCCAGCAGTCCCCGGGAGGGAGAGACCCAGTACTTC.

This chain links TRBV13 with TRBJ2-3, with D possibly TRBD2 on 5 matching bases. The germline V and J ends were trimmed by 5 bases and 7 bases, with 16 bases remaining between them. Germline V gene lookup returns CDR1 PRHDT and CDR2 FYEKMQ (reference sequence). CDR3 length: 14 residues. CDR3 in DNA: TGTGCCAGCAGCCCCCGGACTCGCCAGAATACGCAGTATTTT. Protein sequence: CASSPRTRQNTQYF. Based on the CDR3 plus reference TRBV13 and TRBJ2-3, the full variable domain is AAGVIQSPRHLIKEKRETATLKCYPIPRHDTVYWYQQGPGQDPQFLISFYEKMQSDKGSIPDRFSAQQFSDYHSELNMSSLELGDSALYFCASSPRTRQNTQYFGPGTRLTVL.

This chain joins TRBV28 and TRBJ1-5, with 7 nucleotides matching TRBD1. CDR1 and CDR2 (germline): MDHEN, SYDVKM. J gave up 1 base and V 7 bases, and 7 bases lay outside the gene matches. This CDR3 spans 15 amino acids. Here the CDR3 reads CASKHRGISNQPQHF. The CDR3 coding sequence is TGTGCCAGCAAGCACAGGGGTATAAGCAATCAGCCCCAGCATTTT.

The sample holds a few counts of this clone. This chain connects TRBV7-2 to TRBJ2-5; D ambiguous. Trimming pared 5 bases from V and 1 base from J, leaving 8 bases between. This CDR3 spans 13 amino acids. Germline values: CDR1 SGHTA, CDR2 FQGNSA. As DNA, the CDR3 is TGTGCCAGCAGCCGAAGACTCCAAGAGACCCAGTACTTC. Its protein product is CASSRRLQETQYF.

This rearrangement joins TRBV30 to TRBJ1-2; D is possibly TRBD1 (5 bases). V shed 8 bases and J shed 4 bases, with 14 bases lying between them. CDR1 and CDR2 (germline): GTSNPN, SVGIG (reference sequence). The CDR3 runs to 12 residues. CDR3: CAEVQVGYGYTF. The CDR3 DNA follows: TGTGCCGAGGTACAGGTTGGCTATGGCTACACCTTC.

The chain has TRBV27 and TRBJ1-5; 10 bases are shared with TRBD1. Trimming took 5 bases from V and 5 from J; bases not matched to a gene: 9. This CDR3 has 16 amino acids. Per the germline V gene, CDR1 is MNHEY and CDR2 is SMNVEV (reference sequence). The CDR3 loop reads CASSRGQGKGYQPQHF. CDR3 DNA sequence: TGTGCCAGCAGTCGGGGACAGGGGAAAGGATATCAGCCCCAGCATTTT.

This clone was found a few times. The J gene is TRBJ1-2, the V gene TRBV5-4; D might be TRBD1 (5 bases). Germline loops: CDR1 SGHNT, CDR2 YYREEE (reference sequence). V was shortened by 0 bases and J by 4 bases, with 7 bases between the two germline ends. The CDR3 is made up of 13 amino acids. The CDR3 DNA is TGTGCCAGCAGCTTGGCGGGGGTCTATGGCTACACCTTC. As protein: CASSLAGVYGYTF.

The chain uses TRBV9 and TRBJ2-1; TRBD2 matches 9 bases. Germline lookup yields CDR1 SGDLS and CDR2 YYNGEE. The CDR3 has 16 amino acids. V lost 3 bases, J lost 3 bases, and 7 bases stayed unmatched. DNA of the CDR3: TGTGCCAGCAGCGCCACCCGTAGCGGGGGCTACAATGAGCAGTTCTTC. This sequence encodes CASSATRSGGYNEQFF.

This sequence joins TRBV19 and TRBJ1-6; D gene ambiguous. V dropped 5 bases and J dropped 14 bases, with 19 bases sitting between them. The CDR3 is 14 residues long. Germline V gene sequence: CDR1 LNHDA, CDR2 SQIVND (reference sequence). The CDR3, as DNA: TGTGCCAGTAGTCCTCCGGGAGGGCATGGAGCCCTCCACTTT. Its translation is CASSPPGGHGALHF.

V usage is TRBV4-3 and J usage is TRBJ1-5; perhaps TRBD1 as D (5 bases). The CDR3 loop spans 14 amino acids. V was pared by 0 bases and J by 6 bases, with 9 bases between. Germline CDR1 is LGHNA and CDR2 is YSLEER. The DNA of the CDR3 is TGCGCCAGCAGCCAAGAGGAGGGGCGTCAGCCCCAGCATTTT. Amino acids: CASSQEEGRQPQHF.